This is a list of T cell receptor beta chains from one sample in a study of T cells after yellow fever vaccination. A single record per CDR3 protein comes from TCRdb applying MiXCR to the 5' RACE reads. The sample consists of about 170,000 distinct CDR3 sequences, 6.2% of them appearing once. This specimen was CD4+ T cells sorted from PBMCs, taken on the day of the first yellow fever vaccination. The receptors come from a man in his late teens or twenties who received the YFV17D yellow fever vaccine. Each CDR3 is given with its conserved first and last residue. Each record gives: clone size, D gene, V gene, J gene, CDR3 protein, CDR3 DNA. D genes are given only for firm matches. Not all rows give a size; the values are once, few, many and, for expanded clones, a class.

>many|-|TRBV5-1|TRBJ1-1
CASSVAGVGTEAFF
TGCGCCAGCAGCGTTGCAGGGGTTGGCACTGAAGCTTTCTTT
>many|TRBD1|TRBV20-1|TRBJ2-3
CSASPRDRGKGTQYF
TGCAGTGCTAGTCCCCGGGACAGGGGAAAGGGTACGCAGTATTTT
>many|-|TRBV4-1|TRBJ2-3
CASSPQQRSTDTQYF
TGCGCCAGCAGCCCCCAACAGCGATCCACAGATACGCAGTATTTT
>many|-|TRBV6-5|TRBJ1-6
CASNGGASGNSPLHF
TGTGCCAGTAACGGAGGCGCGAGTGGAAATTCACCCCTCCACTTT
>few|-|TRBV6-5|TRBJ2-7
CASSYSRGLYEQYF
TGTGCCAGCAGTTACTCTAGGGGCCTCTACGAGCAGTACTTC
>many|-|TRBV12-3/TRBV12-4|TRBJ1-1
CASSLGTEAFF
TGTGCCAGCAGTTTGGGCACTGAAGCTTTCTTT
>-|-|TRBV6-1|TRBJ1-1
CAIKPGPMNTEAFF
TGTGCCATCAAGCCGGGACCCATGAACACTGAAGCTTTCTTT
>many|TRBD1|TRBV5-1|TRBJ2-7
CASSLGGTDAAYEQYF
TGCGCCAGCAGCTTGGGGGGGACAGACGCCGCCTACGAGCAGTACTTC
>-|-|TRBV4-3|TRBJ1-4
CASSPRGHNEKLFF
TGCGCCAGCAGTCCTCGGGGCCATAATGAAAAACTGTTTTTT
>few|-|TRBV5-1|TRBJ2-2
CASMEQSNTGELFF
TGCGCCAGCATGGAACAGTCGAACACCGGGGAGCTGTTTTTT